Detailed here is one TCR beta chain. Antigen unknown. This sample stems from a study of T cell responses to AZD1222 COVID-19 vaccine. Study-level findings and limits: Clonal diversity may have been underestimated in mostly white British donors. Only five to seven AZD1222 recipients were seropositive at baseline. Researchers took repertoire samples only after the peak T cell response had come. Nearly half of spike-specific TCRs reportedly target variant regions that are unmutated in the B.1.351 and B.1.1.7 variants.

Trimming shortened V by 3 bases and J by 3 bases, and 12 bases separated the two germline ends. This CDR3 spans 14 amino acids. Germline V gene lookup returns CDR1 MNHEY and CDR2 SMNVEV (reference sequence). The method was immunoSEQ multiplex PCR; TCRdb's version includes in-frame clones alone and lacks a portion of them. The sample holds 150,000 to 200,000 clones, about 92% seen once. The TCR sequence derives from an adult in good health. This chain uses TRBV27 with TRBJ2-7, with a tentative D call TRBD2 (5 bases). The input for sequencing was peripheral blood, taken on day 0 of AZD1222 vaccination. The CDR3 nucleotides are TGTGCCAGCAGTTTGAGGGCAGGTATCTACGAGCAGTACTTC. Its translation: CASSLRAGIYEQYF.